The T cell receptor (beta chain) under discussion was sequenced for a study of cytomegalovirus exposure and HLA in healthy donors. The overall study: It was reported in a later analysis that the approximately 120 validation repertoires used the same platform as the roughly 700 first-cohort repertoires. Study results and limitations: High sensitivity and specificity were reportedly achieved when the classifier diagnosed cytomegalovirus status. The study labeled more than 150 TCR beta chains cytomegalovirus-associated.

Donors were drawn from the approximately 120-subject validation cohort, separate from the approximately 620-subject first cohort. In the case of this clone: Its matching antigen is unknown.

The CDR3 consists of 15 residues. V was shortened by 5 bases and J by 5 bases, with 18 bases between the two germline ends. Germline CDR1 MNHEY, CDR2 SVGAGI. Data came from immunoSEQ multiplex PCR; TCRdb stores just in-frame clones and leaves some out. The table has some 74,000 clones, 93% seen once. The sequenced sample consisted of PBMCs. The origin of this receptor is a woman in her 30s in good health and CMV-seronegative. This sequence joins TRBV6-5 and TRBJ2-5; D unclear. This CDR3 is CASSPLGKKRETQYF. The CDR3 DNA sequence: TGTGCCAGCAGTCCACTTGGAAAAAAGAGGGAGACCCAGTACTTC.